This TCR beta chain was captured in a study of T cells in women clearing cervical HPV infection. Method: immunoSEQ multiplex PCR; TCRdb's copy keeps in-frame clones and lacks some. Its listing shows roughly 15,000 clones. Germline CDR1 and CDR2: DFQATT and SNEGSKA (reference sequence). The CDR3 is 15 residues long. V was pared by 3 bases and J by 7 bases, with 21 bases between. Whole-study findings and limits: Cases carried less TRBV6-7 than controls: approximately 0.1% versus 0.16%.

A remark on this clone: Its antigen is as yet unknown. The read terminates 3 residues before the CDR3 end, so the remaining end is supplied by the germline J gene.

This TCR was sampled from a woman between 18 and 75 years old with a cervical HPV16 infection that either progressed to CIN3+ or cleared (not recorded which). Sequencing was done on a sample of blood buffy coat. The chain couples TRBV20-1 to TRBJ1-2; TRBD1 is a possible D gene (5 bases). This CDR3 reads CSASLPRGVGGGYTF. CDR3 bases read: TGCAGTGCTAGTCTACCACGGGGGGTGGGAGGTGGC.